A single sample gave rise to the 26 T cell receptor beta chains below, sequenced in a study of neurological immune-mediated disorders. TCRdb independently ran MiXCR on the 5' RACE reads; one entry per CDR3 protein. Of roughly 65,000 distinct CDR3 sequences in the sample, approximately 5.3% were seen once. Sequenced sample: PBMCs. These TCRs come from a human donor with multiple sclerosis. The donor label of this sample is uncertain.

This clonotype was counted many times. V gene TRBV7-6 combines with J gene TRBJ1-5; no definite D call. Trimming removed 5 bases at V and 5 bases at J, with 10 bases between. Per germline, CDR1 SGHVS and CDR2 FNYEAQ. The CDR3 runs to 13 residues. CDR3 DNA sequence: TGTGCCAGCAGCCCGGACGGTTATCAGCCCCAGCATTTT. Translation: CASSPDGYQPQHF.

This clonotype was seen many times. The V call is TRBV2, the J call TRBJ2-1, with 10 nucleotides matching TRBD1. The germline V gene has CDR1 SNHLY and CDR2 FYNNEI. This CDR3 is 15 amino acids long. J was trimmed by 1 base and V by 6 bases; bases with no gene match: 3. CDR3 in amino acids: CASSGDRGSYNEQFF. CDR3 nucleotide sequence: TGTGCCAGCAGCGGGGACAGGGGTTCCTACAATGAGCAGTTCTTC.

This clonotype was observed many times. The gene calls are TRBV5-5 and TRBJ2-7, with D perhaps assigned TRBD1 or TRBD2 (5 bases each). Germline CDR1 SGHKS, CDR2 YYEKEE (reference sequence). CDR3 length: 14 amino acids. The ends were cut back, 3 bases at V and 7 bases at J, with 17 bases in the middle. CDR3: CASSSGTEVREQYF. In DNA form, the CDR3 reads TGTGCCAGCAGCTCGGGGACCGAAGTACGGGAGCAGTACTTC.

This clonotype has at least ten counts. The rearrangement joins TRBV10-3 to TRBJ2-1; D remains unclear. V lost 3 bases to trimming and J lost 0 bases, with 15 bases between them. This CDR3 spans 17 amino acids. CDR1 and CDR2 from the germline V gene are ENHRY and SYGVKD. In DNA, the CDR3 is TGTGCCATCAGTGACACTATAAAATCAAACTCCTACAATGAGCAGTTCTTC. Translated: CAISDTIKSNSYNEQFF.

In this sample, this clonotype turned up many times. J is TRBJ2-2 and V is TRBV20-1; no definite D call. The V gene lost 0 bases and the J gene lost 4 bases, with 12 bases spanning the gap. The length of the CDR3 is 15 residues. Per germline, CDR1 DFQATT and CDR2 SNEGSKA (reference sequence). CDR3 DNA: TGCAGTGCTAGAGATTGGGGTCTAGGCACCGGGGAGCTGTTTTTT. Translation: CSARDWGLGTGELFF.

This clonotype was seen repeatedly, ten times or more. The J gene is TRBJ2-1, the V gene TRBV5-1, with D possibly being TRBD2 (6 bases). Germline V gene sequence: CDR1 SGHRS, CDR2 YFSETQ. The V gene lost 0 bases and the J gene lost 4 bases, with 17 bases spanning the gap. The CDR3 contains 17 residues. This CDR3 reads CASSLEPGGSGYNEQFF. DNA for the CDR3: TGCGCCAGCAGCTTGGAACCCGGGGGTAGTGGGTACAATGAGCAGTTCTTC.

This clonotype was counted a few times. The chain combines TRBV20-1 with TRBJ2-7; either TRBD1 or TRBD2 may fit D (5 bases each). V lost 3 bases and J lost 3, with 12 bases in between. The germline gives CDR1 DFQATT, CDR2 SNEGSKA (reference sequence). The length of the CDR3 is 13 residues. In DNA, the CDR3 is TGCAGTGCTAGGGTCGGGGCGAACTACGAGCAGTACTTC. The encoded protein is CSARVGANYEQYF.

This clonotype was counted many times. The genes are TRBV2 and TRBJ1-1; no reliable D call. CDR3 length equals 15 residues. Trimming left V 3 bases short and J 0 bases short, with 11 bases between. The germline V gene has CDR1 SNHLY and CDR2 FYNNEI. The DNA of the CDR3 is TGTGCCAGCAGTGACTATGGGGTCATGAACACTGAAGCTTTCTTT. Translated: CASSDYGVMNTEAFF.

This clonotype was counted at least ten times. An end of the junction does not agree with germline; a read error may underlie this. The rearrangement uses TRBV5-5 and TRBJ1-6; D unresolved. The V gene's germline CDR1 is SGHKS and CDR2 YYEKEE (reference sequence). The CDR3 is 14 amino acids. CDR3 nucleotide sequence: TGTGCCAGCAGTTTGGCTCCTGGAAATTCACCCCTCCACTTT. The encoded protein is CASSLAPGNSPLHF.

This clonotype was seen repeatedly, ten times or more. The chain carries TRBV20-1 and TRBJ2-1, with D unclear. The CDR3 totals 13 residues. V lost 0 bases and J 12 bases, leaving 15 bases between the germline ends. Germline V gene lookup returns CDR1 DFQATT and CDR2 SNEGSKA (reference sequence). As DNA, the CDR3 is TGCAGTGCTAGAGAGGCAGCCCGAGTGGTGCAGTTCTTC. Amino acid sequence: CSAREAARVVQFF.

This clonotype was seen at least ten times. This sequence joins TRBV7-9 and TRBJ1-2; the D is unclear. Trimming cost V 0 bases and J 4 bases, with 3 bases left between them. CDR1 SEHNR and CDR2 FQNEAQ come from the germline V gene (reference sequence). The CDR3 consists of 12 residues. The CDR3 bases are TGTGCCAGCAGCTTAGCTTTCTATGGCTACACCTTC. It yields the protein CASSLAFYGYTF.

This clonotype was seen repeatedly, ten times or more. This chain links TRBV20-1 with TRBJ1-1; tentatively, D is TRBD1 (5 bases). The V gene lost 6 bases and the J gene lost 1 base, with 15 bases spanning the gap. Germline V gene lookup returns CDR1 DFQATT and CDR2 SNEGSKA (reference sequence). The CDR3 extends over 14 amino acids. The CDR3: CSAPERGTNTEAFF. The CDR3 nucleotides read TGCAGTGCCCCGGAACGGGGGACGAACACTGAAGCTTTCTTT.

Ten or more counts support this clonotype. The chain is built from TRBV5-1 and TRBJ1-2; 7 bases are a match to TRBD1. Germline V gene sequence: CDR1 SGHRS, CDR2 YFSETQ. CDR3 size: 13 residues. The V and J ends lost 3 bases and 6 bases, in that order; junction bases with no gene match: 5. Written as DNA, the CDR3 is TGCGCCAGCAGCTCCCAGGGGGAGCATGGCTACACCTTC. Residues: CASSSQGEHGYTF.

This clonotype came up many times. CDR3: CASSYASGGVTDTQYF. CDR3 in DNA: TGTGCCAGCAGTTACGCCAGCGGGGGAGTCACAGATACGCAGTATTTT. The chain joins TRBV6-6 to TRBJ2-3; 8 positions agree with TRBD2. From germline, CDR1 is MNHNY and CDR2 SVGAGI (reference sequence). V trimming: 2 bases; J trimming: 2 bases; junction bases outside the gene matches: 6. This CDR3 region has 16 residues.

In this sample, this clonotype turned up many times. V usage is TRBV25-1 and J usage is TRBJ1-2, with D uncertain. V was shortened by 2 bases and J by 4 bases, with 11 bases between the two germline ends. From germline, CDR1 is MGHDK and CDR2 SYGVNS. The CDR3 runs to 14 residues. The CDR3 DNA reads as TGTGCCAGCAGTGAAGGCAGAGCCTCCTATGGCTACACCTTC. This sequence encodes CASSEGRASYGYTF.

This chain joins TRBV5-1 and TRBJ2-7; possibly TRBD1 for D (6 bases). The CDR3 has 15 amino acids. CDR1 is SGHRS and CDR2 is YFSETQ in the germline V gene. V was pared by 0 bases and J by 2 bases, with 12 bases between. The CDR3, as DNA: TGCGCCAGCAGCTTGGGGGCAGGGGTGGCCTACGAGCAGTACTTC. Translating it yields CASSLGAGVAYEQYF.

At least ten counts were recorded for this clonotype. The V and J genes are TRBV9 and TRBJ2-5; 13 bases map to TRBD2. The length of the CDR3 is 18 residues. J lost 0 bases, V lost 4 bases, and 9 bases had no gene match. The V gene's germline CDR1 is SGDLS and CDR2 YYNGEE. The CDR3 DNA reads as TGTGCCAGCAGCATGGGACTAGCGGGACCTTTGTACCAAGAGACCCAGTACTTC. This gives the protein CASSMGLAGPLYQETQYF.

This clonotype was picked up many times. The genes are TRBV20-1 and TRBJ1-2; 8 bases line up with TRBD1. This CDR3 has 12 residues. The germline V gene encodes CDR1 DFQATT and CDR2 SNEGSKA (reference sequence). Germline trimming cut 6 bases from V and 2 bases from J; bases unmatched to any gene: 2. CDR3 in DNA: TGCAGTGCCACAGGGGGGAACTATGGCTACACCTTC. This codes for CSATGGNYGYTF.

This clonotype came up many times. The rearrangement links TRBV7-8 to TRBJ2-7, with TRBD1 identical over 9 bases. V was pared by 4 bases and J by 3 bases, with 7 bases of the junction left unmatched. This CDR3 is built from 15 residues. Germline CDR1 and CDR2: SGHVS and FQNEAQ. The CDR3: CASSSAGTGNYEQYF. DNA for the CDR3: TGTGCCAGCAGCTCCGCCGGGACAGGGAACTACGAGCAGTACTTC.

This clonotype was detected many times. The CDR3 DNA reads TGTGCCAGCAGCCGGACAGGGGGCGCGAGCAATCAGCCCCAGCATTTT. Amino acid sequence: CASSRTGGASNQPQHF. The V call is TRBV5-6, the J call TRBJ1-5, with 11 bases aligning to TRBD1. Germline V lookup: CDR1 SGHDT, CDR2 YYEEEE. The CDR3 covers 16 residues. Trimming cost V 4 bases and J 1 base; bases outside gene matches: 4.

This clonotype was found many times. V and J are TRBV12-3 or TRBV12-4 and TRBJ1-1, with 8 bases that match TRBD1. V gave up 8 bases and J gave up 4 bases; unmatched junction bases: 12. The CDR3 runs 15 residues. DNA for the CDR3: TGTGCCAGCGGGGACGACAGGGGATCTCGCACTGAAGCTTTCTTT. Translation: CASGDDRGSRTEAFF.

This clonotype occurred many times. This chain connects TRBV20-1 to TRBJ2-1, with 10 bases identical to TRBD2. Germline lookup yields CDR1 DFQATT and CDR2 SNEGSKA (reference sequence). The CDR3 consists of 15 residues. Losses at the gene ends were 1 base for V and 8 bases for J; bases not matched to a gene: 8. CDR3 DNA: TGCAGTGCTAGAGGGCTAGCGGGGGATTTCGATGAGCAGTTCTTC. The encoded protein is CSARGLAGDFDEQFF.

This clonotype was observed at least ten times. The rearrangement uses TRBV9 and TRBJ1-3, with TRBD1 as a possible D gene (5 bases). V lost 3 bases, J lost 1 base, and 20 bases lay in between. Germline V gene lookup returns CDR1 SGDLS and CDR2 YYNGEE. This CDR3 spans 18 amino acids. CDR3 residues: CASSARSSGYGSGNTIYF. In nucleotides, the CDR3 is TGTGCCAGCAGCGCTCGGAGCTCAGGGTACGGTTCTGGAAACACCATATATTTT.

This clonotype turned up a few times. Written as DNA, the CDR3 is TGTGCCAGCAGTTTGGTCCTAGCCCCCTACGAGCAGTACTTC. This codes for CASSLVLAPYEQYF. The rearrangement joins TRBV6-6 to TRBJ2-7; tentatively, D is TRBD2 (5 bases). Trimming pared 4 bases from V and 2 bases from J, leaving 12 bases between. Germline lookup yields CDR1 MNHNY and CDR2 SVGAGI (reference sequence). The CDR3 has 14 residues.

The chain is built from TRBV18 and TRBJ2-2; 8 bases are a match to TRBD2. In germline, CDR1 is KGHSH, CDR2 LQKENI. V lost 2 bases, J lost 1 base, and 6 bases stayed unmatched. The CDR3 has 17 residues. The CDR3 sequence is CASSPGIAGLNTGELFF. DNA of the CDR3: TGTGCCAGCTCACCAGGAATAGCGGGGTTGAACACCGGGGAGCTGTTTTTT.

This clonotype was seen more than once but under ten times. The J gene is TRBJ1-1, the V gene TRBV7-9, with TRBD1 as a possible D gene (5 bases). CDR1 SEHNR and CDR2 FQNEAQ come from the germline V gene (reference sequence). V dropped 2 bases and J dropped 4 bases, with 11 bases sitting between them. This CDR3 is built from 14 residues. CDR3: CASSLYPGPTEAFF. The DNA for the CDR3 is TGTGCCAGCAGCTTATATCCGGGGCCCACTGAAGCTTTCTTT.